This T cell receptor beta chain was recovered during a study of blood T cell repertoires in COVID-19. Study summary: The United States, Italy and Spain supplied acute and convalescent COVID-19 samples.

Participants' reported clinical history set cohort assignment. Among Cohort 3 donors, those recovered had two negative PCRs, clearance, or symptom resolution. In the authors' methods: The authors estimated nucleated cell counts from reference gene primer amplification. Profiling relied on immunoSEQ multiplex PCR, and the TCRdb table lists in-frame clones only, not all of them. Clone size and the V and J calls come from that table; the DNA yielded D and trimming. Here the sample spans just over 300,000 clones, 80% to 90% being singletons. Germline CDR1 MNHEY, CDR2 SMNVEV (reference sequence). The length of the CDR3 is 14 residues. Trimming stripped 5 bases from V and 0 bases from J, with 10 bases between.

This TCR derives from a young man who had recovered from COVID-19. The rearrangement joins TRBV27 to TRBJ1-2, with D possibly TRBD1 on 6 matching bases. The sequencing sample was made of PBMCs or T cells enriched from blood (not recorded which). In nucleotides, the CDR3 is TGTGCCAGCAGTACTCGGGACACTAACTATGGCTACACCTTC. Protein sequence: CASSTRDTNYGYTF.